One T cell receptor beta chain is described in this entry. This record comes from a study of blood T cell repertoires in COVID-19. Study-wide background: The analysed material was cDNA or gDNA that came from T cells, B-cell-depleted T cells, or PBMCs.

Per the authors' pipeline: Amplifying reference gene primers gave estimates of nucleated cell counts. Repertoires were generated with immunoSEQ multiplex PCR, while TCRdb's copy carries only in-frame clones and drops some. The V and J calls and clone size were taken over from that table, and D and trimming were inferred from the DNA. This sample has roughly 100,000 clones, with more than 75% found just once. The CDR3 contains 17 residues. J gave up 8 bases and V 0 bases, and 11 bases lay outside the gene matches. Germline V gene sequence: CDR1 LGHNA, CDR2 YNFKEQ. This chain connects TRBV4-2 to TRBJ2-1; 9 nucleotides match TRBD2. The sequence was obtained from a human donor in a cohort sampled during active COVID-19. The sequenced material came from peripheral blood. In nucleotides, the CDR3 is TGTGCCAGCAGCCAAGATGGGCTTGCGGGGGGGTTCGATGAGCAGTTCTTC. Its protein product is CASSQDGLAGGFDEQFF.